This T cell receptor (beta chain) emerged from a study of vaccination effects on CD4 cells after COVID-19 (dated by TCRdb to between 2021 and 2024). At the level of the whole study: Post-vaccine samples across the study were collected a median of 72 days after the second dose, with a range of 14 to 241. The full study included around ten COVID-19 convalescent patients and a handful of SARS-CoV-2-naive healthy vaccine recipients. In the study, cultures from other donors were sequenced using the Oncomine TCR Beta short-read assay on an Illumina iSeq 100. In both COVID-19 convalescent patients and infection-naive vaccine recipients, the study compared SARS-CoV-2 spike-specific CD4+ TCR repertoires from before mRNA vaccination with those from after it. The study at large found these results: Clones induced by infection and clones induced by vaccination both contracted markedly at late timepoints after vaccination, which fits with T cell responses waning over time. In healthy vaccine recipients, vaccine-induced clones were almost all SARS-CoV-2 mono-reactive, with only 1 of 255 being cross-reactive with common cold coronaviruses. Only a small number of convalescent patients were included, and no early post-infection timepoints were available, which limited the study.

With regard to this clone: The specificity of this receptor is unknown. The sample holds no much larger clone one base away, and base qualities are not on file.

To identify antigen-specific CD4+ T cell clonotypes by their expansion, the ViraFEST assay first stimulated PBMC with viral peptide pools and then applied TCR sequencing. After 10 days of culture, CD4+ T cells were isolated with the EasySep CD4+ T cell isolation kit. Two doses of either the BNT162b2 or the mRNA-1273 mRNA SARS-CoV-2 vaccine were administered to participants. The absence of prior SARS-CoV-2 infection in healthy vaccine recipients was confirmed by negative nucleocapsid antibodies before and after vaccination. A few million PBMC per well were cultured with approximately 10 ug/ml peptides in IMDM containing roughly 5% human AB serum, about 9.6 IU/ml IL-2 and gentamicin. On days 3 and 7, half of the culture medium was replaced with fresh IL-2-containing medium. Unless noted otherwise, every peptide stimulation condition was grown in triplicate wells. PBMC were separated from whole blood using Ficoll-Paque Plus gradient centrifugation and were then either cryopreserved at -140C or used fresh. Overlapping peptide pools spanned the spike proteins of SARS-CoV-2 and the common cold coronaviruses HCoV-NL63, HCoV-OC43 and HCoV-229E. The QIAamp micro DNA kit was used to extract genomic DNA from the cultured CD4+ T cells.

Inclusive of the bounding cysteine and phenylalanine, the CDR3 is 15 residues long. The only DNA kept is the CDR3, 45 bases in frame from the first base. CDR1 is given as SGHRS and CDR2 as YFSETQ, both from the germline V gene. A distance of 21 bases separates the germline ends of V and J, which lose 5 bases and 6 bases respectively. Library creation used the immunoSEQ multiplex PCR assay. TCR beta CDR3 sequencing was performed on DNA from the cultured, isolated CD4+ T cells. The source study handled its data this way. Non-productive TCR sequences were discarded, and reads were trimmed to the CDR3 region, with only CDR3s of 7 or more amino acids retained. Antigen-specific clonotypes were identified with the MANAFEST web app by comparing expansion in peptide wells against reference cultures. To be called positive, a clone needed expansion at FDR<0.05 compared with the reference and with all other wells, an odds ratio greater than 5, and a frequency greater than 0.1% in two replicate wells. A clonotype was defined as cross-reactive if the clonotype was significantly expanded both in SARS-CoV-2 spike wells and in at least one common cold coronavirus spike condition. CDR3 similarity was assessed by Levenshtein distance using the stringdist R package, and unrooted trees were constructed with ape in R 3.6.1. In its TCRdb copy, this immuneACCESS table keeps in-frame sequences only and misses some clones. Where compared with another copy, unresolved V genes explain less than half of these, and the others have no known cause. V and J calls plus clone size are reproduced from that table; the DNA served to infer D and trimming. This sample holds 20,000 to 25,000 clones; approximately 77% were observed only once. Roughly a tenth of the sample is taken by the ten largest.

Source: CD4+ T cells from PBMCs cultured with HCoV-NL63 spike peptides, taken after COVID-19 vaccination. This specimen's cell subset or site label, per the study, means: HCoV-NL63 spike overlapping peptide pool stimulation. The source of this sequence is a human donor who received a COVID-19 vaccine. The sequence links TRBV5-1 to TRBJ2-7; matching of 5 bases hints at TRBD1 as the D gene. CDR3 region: CASSIDSAVGGEQYF. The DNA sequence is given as TGCGCCAGCAGTATCGACAGCGCTGTCGGTGGCGAGCAGTACTTC.